Included here is one TCR beta chain sequence, with context. The sample holds many counts of this clonotype. It lacks a known antigen. No quality values exist for individual bases; no much larger clone is one base distant. Ophthalmopathy patients had moderately to severely active disease, with a Clinical Activity Score of 3 or more, a NOSPECS grade of 4 or more, and a disease duration of less than 3 months. Patients with uncontrolled infections, other autoimmune diseases, pregnancy or lactation were excluded. Diagnoses were established on the basis of clinical symptoms, serum thyroxine and TRAb, thyroid ultrasound, and orbital computed tomography. Ficoll-Paque density gradient centrifugation was used to isolate PBMCs from about 10 ml of fresh peripheral blood. Total RNA was extracted using Trizol reagent, and RNA quality was assessed on an Agilent 2100 Bioanalyzer. V ends up 5 bases short and J 6 bases short, with an unmatched junction base count of 7. Taken from cysteine to phenylalanine, the CDR3 has 14 residues. Here the CDR3 DNA is all that survives: 42 bases in frame from base 1.

This sample is drawn from a study of T cells in Graves' hyperthyroidism and ophthalmopathy (dated by TCRdb to the late 2010s). For the study in its entirety: Peripheral blood was sampled at the time of initial diagnosis, prior to any treatment. To identify TCR V-J signatures that set the groups apart, the researchers used a discovery cohort of about a hundred patients, made up of roughly 40 with Graves' ophthalmopathy and 57 with stable Graves' hyperthyroidism. Prospective prediction of ophthalmopathy was tested in an independent validation cohort of 18 to 20 hyperthyroidism patients and 15 to 17 patients who later progressed to ophthalmopathy. The roughly 100 discovery patients were randomly divided into training and test sets at a 7:3 ratio. Thyroid tissue and blood T-cell repertoires from more than five Graves' hyperthyroidism patients were also compared in the study. Following sampling, methimazole starting at 30 mg daily was given to hyperthyroidism patients, and high-dose intravenous methylprednisolone was given to ophthalmopathy patients. The paper reports TCR Vbeta CDR3 sequencing of approximately 140 peripheral blood samples: some 44 ophthalmopathy, some 80 hyperthyroidism and around 17 progressor patients.

The paper as a whole reports these results and caveats: In cross-validation, a model built on a 13 V-J signature told ophthalmopathy apart from stable hyperthyroidism with under 90% sensitivity and 81% to 82% specificity, and in testing the same model reached 80%/75%. No statistical method was used to fix the sample size in advance, and group allocation was not hidden from the investigators. In validation, progression to ophthalmopathy was predicted by the model with roughly 71% sensitivity and approximately 78% specificity, a median of about 6.4 months before onset. Most expanded thyroid clonotypes (frequency above 0.001) were also detected in blood, suggesting blood repertoires may reflect thyroid immune responses.

TCR beta CDR3 regions were amplified from RNA transcripts. The first round of RT-PCR for the TCR CDR3 was performed with the HTBI primer set and the Qiagen OneStep RT-PCR kit. The libraries were constructed in a second round of multiplex PCR and then size-selected and purified. Paired-end sequencing of the libraries was performed with 100 bp reads on an Illumina HiSeq2000. In the original analysis: SOAPnuke was used to process the raw data, throwing out any read that contained adapters or uncalled bases, had a mean Phred below 15, or lacked an exact constant-primer or identifier match. COPE v1.2.5 was used to merge the high-quality paired reads, and each unique nucleotide sequence was defined as a clonotype. MiTCR v1.1 was used to align clonotypes to the IMGT TRBV, TRBD and TRBJ reference segments. Only V-J combinations with frequency above 0.0001, covering 98% to 99.2% of repertoires, were analysed. The TCS score was defined as the ratio of F50 (clonal expansion) to E x V (chaos), calculated using BLOSUM62-based TCRdist between CDR3 peptides within each V-J. Welch's t-statistics and random forest reduced roughly 530 V-J features to around 14, which were used in a naive Bayes classifier (R e1071). TCRdb reanalyzed the raw reads on its own, using fastp at Q25 for trimming and MiXCR for clone calling, and kept in-frame beta chains. Each entry is one CDR3 protein sequence, shown with its most common DNA and genes. The V and J calls, along with clone size, are taken from TCRdb and not from the paper's own processing. In all, the sample holds some 570,000 distinct CDR3 sequences, and 14% of those were seen once. The ten largest make up roughly 7.1% of the sample.

The chain links TRBV12-3 or TRBV12-4 with TRBJ1-1, with 9 bases in between that match TRBD1. The source of this sequence is a woman aged 18-30 years with Graves' ophthalmopathy. The source material was blood. The bases read TGTGCCAGCAGTCCTGACAGGGGGAGAGCTGAAGCTTTCTTT. It codes for CASSPDRGRAEAFF.